A single sample is the source of the 19 T cell receptor beta chains below, sequenced in a study of shared clonotypes between healthy human individuals (dated by TCRdb to 2019 to 2021). Library preparation employed the immunoSEQ multiplex PCR assay. This immuneACCESS table, as held by TCRdb, lists in-frame sequences with V and J called but not all clones. Of the missing ones, under half trace to an unresolved V gene in checked studies; the others have no known cause. Recorded for this sample are about 1.1 million clones; 78% of them occurred a single time. Clones ranked in the top ten supply 0.5% to 0.6% of the sample. Material: memory CD4+ T cells from PBMCs. What the cell subset or site label conveys for this sample: CD45RA-negative fraction. The receptors derive from a man in his late teens or twenties in good health. Some clones in this sample may be carry-over from other donors' samples.

This chain joins TRBV7-2 and TRBJ1-5; D unresolved. Germline CDR1 SGHTA, CDR2 FQGNSA. The V gene lost 5 bases and the J gene lost 2 bases, with 13 bases spanning the gap. There are 15 residues in the CDR3. The CDR3 here is CASSPERAGNQPQHF. CDR3 coding DNA: TGTGCCAGCAGCCCGGAAAGGGCCGGCAATCAGCCCCAGCATTTT.

This sequence joins TRBV28 and TRBJ2-2, with a possible D match to TRBD2 (5 bases). V shed 3 bases and J shed 0 bases, with 8 bases lying between them. The CDR3 has 15 residues. Germline CDR1 reads MDHEN; CDR2 reads SYDVKM. The CDR3 reads CASSFRTPNTGELFF. Written as DNA, the CDR3 is TGTGCCAGCAGTTTCCGGACTCCGAACACCGGGGAGCTGTTTTTT.

V gene TRBV6-1 combines with J gene TRBJ2-7, with TRBD2 matching over 10 bases. After removal of 2 bases from V and 3 bases from J, the junction contained 4 bases not matched to a gene. From germline, CDR1 is MNHNS and CDR2 SASEGT. This CDR3 has 15 amino acids. CDR3 sequence reads: CASSEHLAGDYEQYF. CDR3 coding DNA: TGTGCCAGCAGTGAACACCTAGCGGGAGACTACGAGCAGTACTTC.

In this sample, this clone turned up once. The chain has TRBV6-5 and TRBJ1-5; D gene ambiguous. Germline V CDR1 and CDR2: MNHEY, SVGAGI. V was clipped by 0 bases and J by 0 bases, with 6 bases between them. The CDR3 length is 15 residues. CDR3 protein: CASSYSSYSNQPQHF. CDR3 bases: TGTGCCAGCAGTTACTCGAGCTATAGCAATCAGCCCCAGCATTTT.

CDR3 in amino acids: CASRRTSLNEQFF. DNA for the CDR3: TGTGCCAGCAGACGGACTAGCTTGAATGAGCAGTTCTTC. The chain combines TRBV7-3 with TRBJ2-1; 8 positions match TRBD2. CDR1 is SGHTA and CDR2 is FQGTGA in the germline V gene. This CDR3 has 13 residues. After removal of 6 bases from V and 7 bases from J, the junction contained 5 bases not matched to a gene.

The V and J genes are TRBV30 and TRBJ2-3; D is unclear. Between the trimmed V and J ends, which lost 4 bases and 6 bases, there was a span of 17 bases. The germline V gene encodes CDR1 GTSNPN and CDR2 SVGIG (reference sequence). The CDR3 sequence is 14 residues long. CDR3 residues: CAWTTLFRGDTQYF. In nucleotides, the CDR3 is TGTGCCTGGACCACCCTATTTCGTGGGGATACGCAGTATTTT.

The CDR3 nucleotides read TGTGCCAGTAGCAGACTAGCGGGAGGGCCCTCGTCGGATGAGCAGTTCTTC. This translates into CASSRLAGGPSSDEQFF. This chain connects TRBV19 to TRBJ2-1; 14 bases are a match to TRBD2. The germline gives CDR1 LNHDA, CDR2 SQIVND (reference sequence). CDR3 length: 17 amino acids. With V trimmed by 6 bases and J by 8 bases, 12 bases remained unmatched.

Of note for this clone: In the same sample, other DNA sequences code for this CDR3. The V gene is TRBV11-2, the J gene TRBJ2-3, with TRBD1 as a possible D gene (5 bases). V shed 2 bases and J shed 3 bases, with 12 bases lying between them. Germline V gene data show CDR1 as SGHAT and CDR2 as FQNNGV. CDR3 length: 15 amino acids. The CDR3 spells CASSLSAGPTDTQYF. Here the CDR3 DNA reads TGTGCCAGCAGCTTATCCGCAGGGCCGACAGATACGCAGTATTTT. Full variable domain (remainder filled in from reference TRBV11-2 and TRBJ2-3): EAGVAQSPRYKIIEKRQSVAFWCNPISGHATLYWYQQILGQGPKLLIQFQNNGVVDDSQLPKDRFSAERLKGVDSTLKIQPAKLEDSAVYLCASSLSAGPTDTQYFGPGTRLTVL.

A word on this clone: This may be a read error, as it is one base from a much larger clone. The same CDR3 can be traced to other DNA sequences in this sample. The chain recombines TRBV25-1 with TRBJ2-5, with no clear D. The CDR3 length is 15 residues. CDR1 is MGHDK and CDR2 is SYGVNS in the germline V gene. Trimming removed 4 bases at V and 4 bases at J, with 16 bases between. The CDR3 DNA follows: TGTGCCAGCAGTGGGCCGGACCGTCCGGGAGAGACCCAGTACTTC. Amino acids: CASSGPDRPGETQYF. The full variable domain, its missing parts supplied by reference TRBV25-1 and TRBJ2-5, is EADIYQTPRYLVIGTGKKITLECSQTMGHDKMYWYQQDPGMELHLIHYSYGVNSTEKGDLSSESTVSRIRTEHFPLTLESARPSHTSQYLCASSGPDRPGETQYFGPGTRLLVL.

This chain links TRBV10-3 with TRBJ2-5; 9 bases agree with TRBD1. J was trimmed by 2 bases and V by 4 bases; bases with no gene match: 2. Germline CDR1 reads ENHRY; CDR2 reads SYGVKD. This CDR3 has 14 residues. CDR3 nucleotides: TGTGCCATCAGTGGGGACAGGGTACAAGAGACCCAGTACTTC. Encoded protein: CAISGDRVQETQYF.

This chain links TRBV29-1 with TRBJ2-5, with D uncertain. V gave up 5 bases and J gave up 2 bases, with 3 bases separating them. The CDR3 has 10 amino acids. The germline CDR1 and CDR2 sequences are SQVTM and ANQGSEA. CDR3 DNA sequence: TGCAGCGTTTATCAAGAGACCCAGTACTTC. Amino acids: CSVYQETQYF.

J is TRBJ2-7 and V is TRBV5-6; 9 bases match TRBD2. Germline CDR1 is SGHDT and CDR2 is YYEEEE. The CDR3 totals 17 residues. Unmatched junction bases numbered 12, after V lost 0 bases and J lost 5 bases. The CDR3 region is CASSLVVRGLAGDEQYF. The CDR3 nucleotides are TGTGCCAGCAGCTTGGTGGTCCGGGGCTTAGCGGGAGACGAGCAGTACTTC.

This sequence joins TRBV19 and TRBJ2-5; 14 nucleotides agree with TRBD2. J lost 5 bases, V lost 4 bases, and 6 bases had no gene match. CDR1 is LNHDA, CDR2 SQIVND, per germline (reference sequence). The CDR3 length is 16 residues. The CDR3 bases are TGTGCCAGTAGTAAGGGGACTAGCGGGAGAATTGAGACCCAGTACTTC. This translates into CASSKGTSGRIETQYF.

The gene calls are TRBV18 and TRBJ2-2; possibly TRBD1 for D (5 bases). The CDR3 spans 14 residues. Looked up from germline, CDR1 is KGHSH and CDR2 is LQKENI. With 2 bases removed from V and 10 bases from J, the gap between germline ends came to 14 bases. The CDR3 DNA reads TGTGCCAGCTCACCAGGTGGGGCCCGCGAGGAGCTGTTTTTT. Its translation is CASSPGGAREELFF.

Note on this clone: In the same sample, other DNA sequences code for this CDR3. This chain links TRBV6-1 with TRBJ1-2; D not certain. The germline gives CDR1 MNHNS, CDR2 SASEGT. The ends were cut back, 2 bases at V and 2 bases at J, with 3 bases in the middle. The CDR3 extends over 12 amino acids. CDR3 amino acids: CASSERNYGYTF. The CDR3 DNA follows: TGTGCCAGCAGTGAAAGGAACTATGGCTACACCTTC.

This clone was observed a few times. The genes are TRBV29-1 and TRBJ1-1; D uncertain. The CDR3 sequence is 13 residues long. V was shortened by 0 bases and J by 4 bases, with 9 bases between the two germline ends. Germline loops: CDR1 SQVTM, CDR2 ANQGSEA. CDR3 sequence: CSVEDPSVTEAFF. As DNA, the CDR3 is TGCAGCGTTGAAGATCCCAGTGTCACTGAAGCTTTCTTT.

In this sample, this clone turned up a few times. This chain uses TRBV2 with TRBJ1-1; 8 bases align to TRBD1. Trimming took 8 bases from V and 8 from J; bases not matched to a gene: 10. This CDR3 comprises 13 residues. Germline V gene data show CDR1 as SNHLY and CDR2 as FYNNEI. CDR3 amino acids: CASGDRTPWEAFF. The DNA for the CDR3 is TGTGCCAGCGGGGACAGGACACCGTGGGAAGCTTTCTTT.

The table lists this clone with a count of one. V is TRBV4-3 and J is TRBJ2-1, with 11 positions matching TRBD1. The CDR3 loop spans 16 amino acids. V lost 1 base and J lost 12; bases outside the gene matches: 11. Germline CDR1 reads LGHNA; CDR2 reads YSLEER. CDR3 nucleotides: TGCGCCAGCAGCCAAGTCCTGGGACAGGGGGTTCGTTTGCAGTTCTTC. It specifies CASSQVLGQGVRLQFF.

This rearrangement joins TRBV11-2 to TRBJ2-5; 7 nucleotides line up with TRBD1. Germline loops: CDR1 SGHAT, CDR2 FQNNGV. The trim removed 5 bases at V and 2 bases at J, leaving 8 bases unmatched. The CDR3 is 15 amino acids. CDR3 amino acids: CASSGSRGSQETQYF. In DNA, the CDR3 is TGTGCCAGCAGCGGAAGCAGGGGGTCTCAAGAGACCCAGTACTTC.